A single sample gave rise to the 21 T cell receptor beta chains below, sequenced in a study of OX40 agonist ivuxolimab in advanced cancers. Generated by immunoSEQ multiplex PCR, the TCRdb table keeps only in-frame clones and is missing some. Found here are around 38,000 clones, about 80% of them singletons; the top ten hold about 8.1%. This specimen consisted of CD4+ or CD8+ T cells sorted from blood, obtained in a trial of the OX40 agonist ivuxolimab. The source is an adult with an advanced solid tumor such as melanoma, head and neck, liver or kidney cancer.

The genes are TRBV5-1 and TRBJ2-7; 8 bases agree with TRBD1. CDR3 size: 14 residues. V dropped 4 bases and J dropped 0; count of bases not matched to a gene: 3. Germline V gene lookup returns CDR1 SGHRS and CDR2 YFSETQ. CDR3 amino acids: CASSGQGFSYEQYF. In nucleotides, the CDR3 is TGCGCCAGCAGCGGACAGGGATTCTCCTACGAGCAGTACTTC.

This clone has just a few counts. The chain has TRBV5-4 and TRBJ2-1; D possibly corresponds to TRBD1 (5 bases). The V end lost 4 bases, the J end lost 0 bases, and 11 bases lay between the germline ends. CDR3 size: 15 residues. Germline V gives CDR1 SGHNT, CDR2 YYREEE (reference sequence). The CDR3 reads CASSLDRSSYNEQFF. The CDR3 coding sequence is TGTGCCAGCAGCCTTGACAGAAGCTCCTACAATGAGCAGTTCTTC. Together with reference TRBV5-4 and TRBJ2-1, the CDR3 gives the full variable domain: ETGVTQSPTHLIKTRGQQVTLRCSSQSGHNTVSWYQQALGQGPQFIFQYYREEENGRGNFPPRFSGLQFPNYSSELNVNALELDDSALYLCASSLDRSSYNEQFFGPGTRLTVL.

The V and J genes are TRBV2 and TRBJ2-7; D not resolved. The germline CDR1 and CDR2 sequences are SNHLY and FYNNEI. The CDR3 spans 11 residues. Trimming stripped 3 bases from V and 4 bases from J, with 4 bases between. The CDR3 nucleotides are TGTGCCAGCAGTGACCAATACGAGCAGTACTTC. This encodes CASSDQYEQYF.

This chain uses TRBV7-2 with TRBJ2-3, with D maybe TRBD2 (6 bases). The CDR3 loop spans 16 amino acids. Per the germline V gene, CDR1 is SGHTA and CDR2 is FQGNSA. Trimming cost V 2 bases and J 2 bases, with 14 bases left between them. The CDR3 sequence: CASSLTGTVNTDTQYF. The CDR3 DNA follows: TGTGCCAGCAGCTTAACCGGGACTGTTAACACAGATACGCAGTATTTT.

The chain is built from TRBV18 and TRBJ1-1; D ambiguous. CDR1 and CDR2 from the germline V gene are KGHSH and LQKENI. This CDR3 is built from 16 residues. The germline V and J ends were trimmed by 0 bases and 1 base, with 12 bases remaining between them. The CDR3 nucleotides read TGTGCCAGCTCACCACCGGGAAAGGATGGGAACACTGAAGCTTTCTTT. Translation: CASSPPGKDGNTEAFF. The whole variable domain, filled in from reference TRBV18 and TRBJ1-1, reads NAGVMQNPRHLVRRRGQEARLRCSPMKGHSHVYWYRQLPEEGLKFMVYLQKENIIDESGMPKERFSAEFPKEGPSILRIQQVVRGDSAAYFCASSPPGKDGNTEAFFGQGTRLTVV.

This clone is a singleton in its sample. The V and J genes are TRBV4-1 and TRBJ2-3; 16 bases line up with TRBD2. Germline trimming cut 6 bases from V and 6 bases from J; bases unmatched to any gene: 12. The CDR3 consists of 18 residues. Germline V gene lookup returns CDR1 MGHRA and CDR2 YSYEKL. The CDR3 region has the DNA TGCGCCAGCAGGCAACCGGGACTAGCGGGAGGGGCCGGTGATACGCAGTATTTT. Translating gives CASRQPGLAGGAGDTQYF.

The rearrangement links TRBV7-2 to TRBJ2-1; the D call may be TRBD1 or TRBD2 (5 bases each). V was clipped by 5 bases and J by 4 bases, with 9 bases between them. The CDR3 has 13 amino acids. CDR1 is SGHTA and CDR2 is FQGNSA in the germline V gene. As DNA, the CDR3 is TGTGCCAGCAGCCCGGGACCGTACAATGAGCAGTTCTTC. Translation: CASSPGPYNEQFF.

A single count supports this clone. The J gene is TRBJ2-1, the V gene TRBV10-3; no definite D call. Trimming shortened V by 2 bases and J by 9 bases, and 5 bases separated the two germline ends. The CDR3 runs to 11 residues. Germline values: CDR1 ENHRY, CDR2 SYGVKD. CDR3: CAISEGGEQFF. The CDR3 nucleotides are TGTGCCATCAGTGAGGGCGGTGAGCAGTTCTTC.

The chain joins TRBV7-8 to TRBJ2-5; 7 nucleotides line up with TRBD2. The ends lost 1 base at V and 2 bases at J; junction bases unmatched: 1. The CDR3 is 14 residues long. Germline lookup yields CDR1 SGHVS and CDR2 FQNEAQ. The CDR3 DNA is TGTGCCAGCAGCTTAGGGGGGGGTCAAGAGACCCAGTACTTC. Its translation is CASSLGGGQETQYF.

V usage is TRBV7-2 and J usage is TRBJ2-5; 7 bases fit TRBD2. V trimming: 2 bases; J trimming: 5 bases; junction bases outside the gene matches: 5. The CDR3 runs 14 residues. Looked up from germline, CDR1 is SGHTA and CDR2 is FQGNSA. CDR3 region: CASSLMGGSETQYF. CDR3 in DNA: TGTGCCAGCAGCTTAATGGGCGGGAGTGAGACCCAGTACTTC.

The chain couples TRBV25-1 to TRBJ1-1; a possible D gene is TRBD1 (6 bases). The CDR3 extends over 12 amino acids. The V end was cut by 6 bases, the J end by 7 bases, with 12 bases between. Looked up from germline, CDR1 is MGHDK and CDR2 is SYGVNS. The CDR3 reads CASSPGGGEAFF. DNA of the CDR3: TGTGCCAGCAGCCCCGGGGGCGGTGAAGCTTTCTTT.

This clone was picked up one time. This chain joins TRBV5-1 and TRBJ2-5; weak D call: TRBD2 (6 bases). The CDR3 loop spans 15 amino acids. The germline V and J ends were trimmed by 1 base and 1 base, with 11 bases remaining between them. Germline assignment: CDR1 SGHRS and CDR2 YFSETQ. DNA of the CDR3: TGCGCCAGCAGCTTGAGACGGGACTCCCAAGAGACCCAGTACTTC. As protein: CASSLRRDSQETQYF.

This clone was detected only once. The rearrangement links TRBV2 to TRBJ1-1; 9 bases are a match to TRBD1. The germline V gene has CDR1 SNHLY and CDR2 FYNNEI. The V gene end was trimmed by 0 bases and the J gene end by 5 bases; junction bases not matched to a gene: 13. This CDR3 is built from 18 residues. Here the CDR3 reads CASSEAGGGTGRYTEAFF. The CDR3 nucleotides are TGTGCCAGCAGTGAAGCGGGGGGAGGGACAGGGCGGTATACTGAAGCTTTCTTT.

In its sample, this clone was seen a few times. The CDR3 here is CASSPDSGEGPDTQYF. The CDR3 DNA is TGTGCCAGCAGCCCCGATAGCGGAGAAGGGCCAGATACGCAGTATTTT. The rearrangement uses TRBV9 and TRBJ2-3; possible D gene TRBD2, 6 bases. In germline, CDR1 is SGDLS, CDR2 YYNGEE. The CDR3 is 16 residues long. Trimming cost V 4 bases and J 4 bases, with 19 bases left between them.

The gene calls are TRBV28 and TRBJ2-1; D is ambiguous. Trimming shortened V by 7 bases and J by 2 bases, and 12 bases separated the two germline ends. This CDR3 is built from 14 residues. CDR1 MDHEN and CDR2 SYDVKM come from the germline V gene. As DNA, the CDR3 is TGTGCCAGCACCAAAGGCTTCGCCTACAATGAGCAGTTCTTC. Protein sequence: CASTKGFAYNEQFF.

This clone was counted a single time. The sample holds other DNA sequences that translate to the same CDR3. This chain uses TRBV19 with TRBJ2-1; D is tentatively TRBD1 or TRBD2 (5 bases each). The germline V gene has CDR1 LNHDA and CDR2 SQIVND (reference sequence). CDR3 length: 13 residues. The V and J ends lost 11 bases and 5 bases respectively, with 16 bases between them. CDR3 sequence reads: CAAAGALNNEQFF. In DNA, the CDR3 is TGTGCCGCGGCCGGGGCCCTGAACAATGAGCAGTTCTTC. Using reference TRBV19 and TRBJ2-1 for the parts outside the CDR3, the full variable domain is DGGITQSPKYLFRKEGQNVTLSCEQNLNHDAMYWYRQDPGQGLRLIYYSQIVNDFQKGDIAEGYSVSREKKESFPLTVTSAQKNPTAFYLCAAAGALNNEQFFGPGTRLTVL.

This chain links TRBV7-8 with TRBJ2-1; D possibly corresponds to TRBD2 (5 bases). Germline loops: CDR1 SGHVS, CDR2 FQNEAQ. Trimming left V 5 bases short and J 9 bases short, with 8 bases between. The CDR3 is 11 residues long. The CDR3, as DNA: TGTGCCAGCAGCCCTGGGAGTGAGCAGTTCTTC. Protein product: CASSPGSEQFF. The variable domain in full, with the rest retrieved from reference TRBV7-8 and TRBJ2-1, is GAGVSQSPRYKVAKRGQDVALRCDPISGHVSLFWYQQALGQGPEFLTYFQNEAQLDKSGLPSDRFFAERPEGSVSTLKIQRTQQEDSAVYLCASSPGSEQFFGPGTRLTVL.

This clone was observed once. In DNA, the CDR3 is TGTGCCAGCAGTCCCGGGACAGGGGGCACCGGGGAGCTGTTTTTT. It codes for CASSPGTGGTGELFF. The V gene is TRBV6-4, the J gene TRBJ2-2; TRBD1 matches 11 bases. With 5 bases clipped from V and 4 bases from J, the junction kept 3 bases outside the gene matches. The CDR3 runs to 15 residues. CDR1 MRHNA and CDR2 SNTAGT come from the germline V gene.

CDR3 region: CASYRAGNEKLFF. CDR3 bases: TGTGCCAGCTACAGGGCGGGTAATGAAAAACTGTTTTTT. The chain uses TRBV6-1 and TRBJ1-4, with D perhaps matching TRBD1 (6 bases). The germline gives CDR1 MNHNS, CDR2 SASEGT. The CDR3 extends over 13 amino acids. V gave up 8 bases and J gave up 4 bases, with 11 bases separating them.

In this sample, this clone turned up once. The chain has TRBV10-3 and TRBJ1-1; D not resolved. The V end lost 8 bases, the J end lost 1 base, and 11 bases lay between the germline ends. CDR3 length equals 13 residues. Germline V gene data show CDR1 as ENHRY and CDR2 as SYGVKD. CDR3 sequence (DNA): TGTGCCATCGCCACAAAGCCGAACACTGAAGCTTTCTTT. Its protein product is CAIATKPNTEAFF.

This chain joins TRBV6-5 and TRBJ1-2, with unresolved D. This CDR3 is 15 amino acids long. Germline values: CDR1 MNHEY, CDR2 SVGAGI. The V gene lost 7 bases and the J gene lost 4 bases, with 19 bases spanning the gap. CDR3 loop: CASTLGRGEGYGYTF. CDR3 bases: TGTGCCAGCACCTTAGGGCGGGGAGAAGGCTATGGCTACACCTTC.